These 13 T cell receptor beta chains originate from one sample sequenced in a study of cytomegalovirus exposure and HLA in healthy donors. The PCR had 60 Vbeta and 13 Jbeta primers. Sequenced by immunoSEQ multiplex PCR; TCRdb stores in-frame clones only, minus some. Found here are approximately 92,000 clones, more than 65% of them singletons; the top ten hold just over 8%. Sequenced sample: PBMCs. The receptor source for this set is a man in his sixties in good health and CMV-seronegative.

This sequence joins TRBV28 and TRBJ1-5; a possible D gene is TRBD1 (5 bases). Germline CDR1 MDHEN, CDR2 SYDVKM. The CDR3 sequence is 12 residues long. Trimming left V 2 bases short and J 6 bases short, with 5 bases between. The CDR3 region has the DNA TGTGCCAGCAGTTTAAGGGGTCAGCCCCAGCATTTT. Its translation: CASSLRGQPQHF.

The chain uses TRBV7-2 and TRBJ2-2; 7 bases map to TRBD2. V lost 5 bases and J lost 2; bases outside the gene matches: 5. The CDR3 runs to 15 residues. Germline CDR1 is SGHTA and CDR2 is FQGNSA. CDR3 bases: TGTGCCAGCAGCCGAGCGGGGCCCAACACCGGGGAGCTGTTTTTT. Protein: CASSRAGPNTGELFF. The full variable domain, rest sourced from reference TRBV7-2 and TRBJ2-2, is GAGVSQSPSNKVTEKGKDVELRCDPISGHTALYWYRQSLGQGLEFLIYFQGNSAPDKSGLPSDRFSAERTGGSVSTLTIQRTQQEDSAVYLCASSRAGPNTGELFFGEGSRLTVL.

V is TRBV6-5 and J is TRBJ2-7; possibly TRBD2 for D (5 bases). Trimming left V 6 bases short and J 1 base short, with 10 bases between. The V gene's germline CDR1 is MNHEY and CDR2 SVGAGI. The CDR3 runs 13 residues. The CDR3 region has the DNA TGTGCCAGCAGGCGCCTAGCTTCCTACGAGCAGTACTTC. The encoded protein is CASRRLASYEQYF.

This clone was counted a single time. The chain links TRBV6-5 to TRBJ2-7, with D perhaps TRBD2 (6 bases). In germline, CDR1 is MNHEY, CDR2 SVGAGI. CDR3 length: 15 amino acids. V lost 6 bases and J 3 bases, leaving 18 bases between the germline ends. Written as DNA, the CDR3 is TGTGCCAGCAGGAACCCTACGGGAGCCGGCTACGAGCAGTACTTC. Amino acid sequence: CASRNPTGAGYEQYF.

This clone was found a few times. V and J are TRBV6-1 and TRBJ2-5; D is perhaps TRBD2 (5 bases). The CDR3 has 16 residues. The germline V and J ends were trimmed by 4 bases and 4 bases, with 19 bases remaining between them. Germline CDR1 is MNHNS and CDR2 is SASEGT. CDR3: CASSADPPGIGETQYF. CDR3 nucleotides: TGTGCCAGCAGTGCCGACCCCCCGGGGATCGGAGAGACCCAGTACTTC.

Points on this clone: The junction differs from germline at one of its ends, possibly a read error. The gene calls are TRBV6-1 and TRBJ1-5; D possibly corresponds to TRBD1 (5 bases). Germline CDR1 reads MNHNS; CDR2 reads SASEGT. The CDR3 extends over 14 amino acids. CDR3: CASREGLGGQPQHF. The CDR3 bases are TGTGCCAGCAGGGAAGGCCTCGGGGGTCAGCCCCAGCATTTT.

The chain carries TRBV30 and TRBJ2-3; D not resolved. The germline gives CDR1 GTSNPN, CDR2 SVGIG (reference sequence). The V end was cut by 2 bases, the J end by 0 bases, with 9 bases between. The CDR3 totals 14 residues. The CDR3 loop reads CAWSTSSSTDTQYF. In DNA form, the CDR3 reads TGTGCCTGGAGTACTTCCTCTAGCACAGATACGCAGTATTTT.

The chain employs TRBV6-1 and TRBJ1-5; a possible D gene is TRBD1 (6 bases). CDR3 length: 17 residues. CDR1 is MNHNS, CDR2 SASEGT, per germline. V lost 2 bases and J lost 0, with 14 bases in between. The CDR3 is CASSESRQVHSNQPQHF. The CDR3 DNA is TGTGCCAGCAGTGAATCACGACAGGTCCATAGCAATCAGCCCCAGCATTTT.

The chain employs TRBV5-1 and TRBJ2-5, with a possible D match to TRBD2 (6 bases). V dropped 0 bases and J dropped 5 bases, with 11 bases sitting between them. The CDR3 has 14 amino acids. Germline values: CDR1 SGHRS, CDR2 YFSETQ. Written as DNA, the CDR3 is TGCGCCAGCAGCTTGGACGGACGGGGGGAGACCCAGTACTTC. It translates to CASSLDGRGETQYF. The whole variable domain, filled in from reference TRBV5-1 and TRBJ2-5, reads KAGVTQTPRYLIKTRGQQVTLSCSPISGHRSVSWYQQTPGQGLQFLFEYFSETQRNKGNFPGRFSGRQFSNSRSEMNVSTLELGDSALYLCASSLDGRGETQYFGPGTRLLVL.

In its sample, this clone was seen a few times. This rearrangement joins TRBV29-1 to TRBJ1-5; D might be TRBD1 (6 bases). This CDR3 spans 15 amino acids. Germline CDR1 and CDR2: SQVTM and ANQGSEA. V lost 4 bases and J lost 4, with 17 bases in between. The CDR3 is CSVVSLDRMNQPQHF. DNA for the CDR3: TGCAGCGTTGTGAGCTTAGACAGGATGAATCAGCCCCAGCATTTT.

The chain joins TRBV5-4 to TRBJ2-3; D ambiguous. V dropped 3 bases and J dropped 4 bases, with 18 bases sitting between them. In germline, CDR1 is SGHNT, CDR2 YYREEE (reference sequence). The CDR3 spans 16 residues. The CDR3 is CASSSRSSSGPDTQYF. The DNA for the CDR3 is TGTGCCAGCAGCTCCCGTTCCTCCTCCGGTCCAGATACGCAGTATTTT.

This clone appeared a few times. This chain links TRBV30 with TRBJ1-6, with D possibly matching TRBD1 (5 bases). Germline CDR1 GTSNPN, CDR2 SVGIG (reference sequence). This CDR3 has 14 residues. The V gene lost 1 base and the J gene lost 4 bases, with 8 bases spanning the gap. Here the CDR3 DNA reads TGTGCCTGGAGTGCGACAGTTTATAATTCACCCCTCCACTTT. It codes for CAWSATVYNSPLHF.

The chain employs TRBV5-1 and TRBJ2-7; TRBD2 aligns across 13 bases. The CDR3 spans 15 residues. The V gene's germline CDR1 is SGHRS and CDR2 YFSETQ. After removal of 3 bases from V and 0 bases from J, the junction contained 0 bases not matched to a gene. This chain's CDR3 is CASSWTSGSSYEQYF. CDR3 nucleotide sequence: TGCGCCAGCAGCTGGACTAGCGGGAGCTCCTACGAGCAGTACTTC.